One T cell receptor beta chain is described in this entry. The antigen is undetermined. Noted time point: week 11, during vaccination. One vaccine dose held 300 ug of mutant IDH1 20-mer peptide and came with topical imiquimod. The data were obtained in a study of a mutant IDH1 vaccine in newly diagnosed glioma. For the study at large: In weeks 1, 3, 5, 7, 11, 15, 19 and 23, patients were immunized, eight times in all. Previous treatment comprised radiotherapy, temozolomide, or both, mostly both.

TCRdb's table, derived via immunoSEQ multiplex PCR, lists solely in-frame clones and lacks some. The repertoire has about 120,000 clones, 90% of them found once; the top ten carry 0.6% to 0.75%. The V and J ends lost 4 bases and 0 bases, in that order; junction bases with no gene match: 16. The CDR3 sequence is 19 residues long. From germline, CDR1 is KGHSH and CDR2 LQKENI. The sequence derives from a woman aged 45-65 years with glioma. The sample here was PBMCs, taken from a glioma patient whose treatment included an IDH1 peptide vaccine. V usage is TRBV18 and J usage is TRBJ1-1, with 8 bases matching TRBD1. CDR3 sequence reads: CASSLFEVGQEIMNTEAFF. For the CDR3, the DNA is TGTGCCAGCTCACTATTTGAGGTGGGACAGGAGATCATGAACACTGAAGCTTTCTTT.